This TCR beta chain was documented in a study of shared clonotypes between healthy human individuals. Method: immunoSEQ multiplex PCR; TCRdb's copy keeps in-frame clones and lacks some. Of about 820,000 clones in the sample, around 92% were seen once. Germline trimming cut 4 bases from V and 4 bases from J; bases unmatched to any gene: 8. This CDR3 has 16 residues. Germline CDR1 and CDR2: SEHNR and FQNEAQ (reference sequence). Naivety among CD8 cells was defined by CD45RO negativity and positive CCR7 selection, thereby excluding terminally differentiated effector memory CD45RA+ cells. Material: naive CD8+ T cells sorted from blood. The chain uses TRBV7-9 and TRBJ2-3, with 10 bases lining up with TRBD2. The TCR originated in a man aged 25 to 40 in good health. CDR3 sequence reads: CASSSVAGGGADTQYF. The DNA of the CDR3 is TGTGCCAGCAGCTCCGTAGCGGGAGGAGGTGCAGATACGCAGTATTTT.